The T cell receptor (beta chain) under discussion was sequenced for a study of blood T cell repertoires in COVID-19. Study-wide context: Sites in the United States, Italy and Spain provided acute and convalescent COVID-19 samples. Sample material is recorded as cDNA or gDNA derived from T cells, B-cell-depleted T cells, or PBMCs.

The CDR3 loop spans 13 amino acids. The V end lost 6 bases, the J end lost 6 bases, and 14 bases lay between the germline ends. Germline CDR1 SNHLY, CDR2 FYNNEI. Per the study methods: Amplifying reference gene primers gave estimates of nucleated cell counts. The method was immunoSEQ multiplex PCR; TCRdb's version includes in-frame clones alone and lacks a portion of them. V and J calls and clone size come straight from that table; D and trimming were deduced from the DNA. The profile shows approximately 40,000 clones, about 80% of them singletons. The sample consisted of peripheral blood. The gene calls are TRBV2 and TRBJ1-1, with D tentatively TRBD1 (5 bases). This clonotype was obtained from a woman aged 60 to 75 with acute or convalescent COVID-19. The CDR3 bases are TGTGCCAGCAGAGTTCAGGGACTACCTGAAGCTTTCTTT. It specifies CASRVQGLPEAFF.